This paragraph covers one T cell receptor beta chain sequence. No antigen is known for it. All of the isolated RNA was reverse transcribed, so expressed TCRB transcripts were sequenced. Only in-frame clones appear in the TCRdb table, and some are missing; sequencing was by immunoSEQ multiplex PCR. The data show some 900,000 clones, about a sixth seen once. This specimen comes from a study of beta chain features in type 1 diabetes. Study-wide background: Regarding age, gender and cell yields, patients proved similar to healthy donors. General study findings and limits: A moderate, significant TCRB CDR3 shortening appeared in type 1 diabetes across four CD4+ subsets.

The germline gives CDR1 SNHLY, CDR2 FYNNEI. The CDR3 loop spans 13 amino acids. Germline trimming cut 6 bases from V and 7 bases from J; bases unmatched to any gene: 6. Sample: naive CD4+ T cells from blood. The clonotype was recovered from a woman aged 18-35 years in good health. The chain couples TRBV2 to TRBJ2-1, with TRBD2 matching 7 bases. In nucleotides, the CDR3 is TGTGCCAGCAGAGAGACTAGCAGGAATGAGCAGTTCTTC. Protein product: CASRETSRNEQFF.